This T cell receptor beta chain was documented in a study of CD4 T cells in relation to SARS-CoV-2 and coronaviruses. Libraries were prepared by immunoSEQ multiplex PCR; TCRdb keeps only in-frame clonotypes and omits some of them. Found here are 23,000 or so clones, roughly 80% of them singletons; the top ten hold around 12%. Unexposed donor CD4+ T cells date from 2011-2018, before the COVID-19 pandemic. After nine to ten days of culture, CD4+ T cells were isolated. Details on this clone: What it binds is unknown.

This receptor was identified in a human donor in good health. The sample consisted of CD4+ T cells from PBMCs, cultured in vitro.

The CDR3 loop is CATSPEGYLDTQYF. The CDR3 DNA sequence: TGTGCCACCAGCCCAGAGGGGTATCTCGATACGCAGTATTTT. The V gene is TRBV24-1, the J gene TRBJ2-3, with D perhaps assigned TRBD1 or TRBD2 (5 bases each). The ends were cut back, 7 bases at V and 6 bases at J, with 16 bases in the middle. The CDR3 sequence is 14 residues long. Germline lookup yields CDR1 KGHDR and CDR2 SFDVKD.